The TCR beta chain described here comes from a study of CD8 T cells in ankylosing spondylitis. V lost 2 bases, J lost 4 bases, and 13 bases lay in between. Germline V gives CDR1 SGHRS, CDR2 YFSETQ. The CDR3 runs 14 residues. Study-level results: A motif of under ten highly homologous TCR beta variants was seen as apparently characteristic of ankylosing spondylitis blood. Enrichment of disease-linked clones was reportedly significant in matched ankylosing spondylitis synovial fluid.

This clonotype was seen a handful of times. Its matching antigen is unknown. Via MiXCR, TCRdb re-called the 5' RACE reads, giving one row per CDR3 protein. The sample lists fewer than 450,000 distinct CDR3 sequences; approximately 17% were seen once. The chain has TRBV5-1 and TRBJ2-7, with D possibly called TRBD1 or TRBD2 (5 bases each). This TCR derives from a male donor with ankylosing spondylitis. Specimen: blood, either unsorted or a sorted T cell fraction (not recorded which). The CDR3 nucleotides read TGCGCCAGCAGCTTCCCCGGGACCGGTTACGAGCAGTACTTC. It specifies CASSFPGTGYEQYF.